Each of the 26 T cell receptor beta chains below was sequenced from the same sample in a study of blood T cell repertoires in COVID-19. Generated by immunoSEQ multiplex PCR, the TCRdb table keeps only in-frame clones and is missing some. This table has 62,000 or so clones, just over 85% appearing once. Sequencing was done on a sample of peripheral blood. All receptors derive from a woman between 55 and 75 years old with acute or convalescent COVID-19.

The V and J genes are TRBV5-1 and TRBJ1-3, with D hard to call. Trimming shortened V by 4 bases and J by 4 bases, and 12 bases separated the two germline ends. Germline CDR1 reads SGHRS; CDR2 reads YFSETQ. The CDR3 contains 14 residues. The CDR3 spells CASSASPGGNTIYF. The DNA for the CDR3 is TGCGCCAGCAGCGCTTCCCCGGGGGGAAACACCATATATTTT.

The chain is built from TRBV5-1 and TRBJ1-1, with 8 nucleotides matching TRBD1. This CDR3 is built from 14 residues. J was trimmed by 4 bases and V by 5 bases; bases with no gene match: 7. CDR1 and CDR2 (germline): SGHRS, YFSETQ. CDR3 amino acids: CASRDQGASTEAFF. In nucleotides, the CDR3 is TGCGCCAGCAGAGACCAGGGGGCCAGCACTGAAGCTTTCTTT.

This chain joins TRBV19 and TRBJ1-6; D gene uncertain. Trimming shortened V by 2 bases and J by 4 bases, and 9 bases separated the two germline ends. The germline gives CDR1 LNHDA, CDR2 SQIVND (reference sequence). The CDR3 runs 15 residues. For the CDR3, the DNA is TGTGCCAGTAGTATAACCCAGATTTATAATTCACCCCTCCACTTT. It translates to CASSITQIYNSPLHF.

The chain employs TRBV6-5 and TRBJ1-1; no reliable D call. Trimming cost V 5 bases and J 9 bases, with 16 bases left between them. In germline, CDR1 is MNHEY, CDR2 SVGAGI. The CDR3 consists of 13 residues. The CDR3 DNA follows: TGTGCCAGCAGTACCTTAAATCCAGAAAAAGCTTTCTTT. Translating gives CASSTLNPEKAFF.

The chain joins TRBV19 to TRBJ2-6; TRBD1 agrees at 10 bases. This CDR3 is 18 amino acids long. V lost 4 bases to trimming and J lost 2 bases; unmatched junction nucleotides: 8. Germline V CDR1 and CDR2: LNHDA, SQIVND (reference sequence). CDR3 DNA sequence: TGTGCCAGTAGTACCCGGGACAGGGGCAATCCTGGGGCCAACGTCCTGACTTTC. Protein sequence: CASSTRDRGNPGANVLTF.

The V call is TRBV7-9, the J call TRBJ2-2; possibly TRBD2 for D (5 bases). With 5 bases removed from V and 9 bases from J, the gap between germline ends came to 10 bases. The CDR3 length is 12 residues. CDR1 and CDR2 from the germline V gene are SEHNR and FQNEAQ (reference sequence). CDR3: CASSVRGRELFF. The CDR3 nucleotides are TGTGCCAGCAGCGTCCGGGGTCGGGAGCTGTTTTTT.

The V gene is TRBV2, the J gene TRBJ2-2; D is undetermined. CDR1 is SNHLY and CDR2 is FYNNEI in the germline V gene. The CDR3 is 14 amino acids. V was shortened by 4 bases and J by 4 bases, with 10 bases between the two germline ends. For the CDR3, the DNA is TGTGCCAGCAGTGTCGTATACGGCACCGGGGAGCTGTTTTTT. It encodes CASSVVYGTGELFF.

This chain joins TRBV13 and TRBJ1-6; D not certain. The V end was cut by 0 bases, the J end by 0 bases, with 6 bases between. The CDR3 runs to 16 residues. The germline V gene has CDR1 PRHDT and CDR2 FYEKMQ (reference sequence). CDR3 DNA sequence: TGTGCCAGCAGCTTAGGGTTCAGCTCCTATAATTCACCCCTCCACTTT. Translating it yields CASSLGFSSYNSPLHF.

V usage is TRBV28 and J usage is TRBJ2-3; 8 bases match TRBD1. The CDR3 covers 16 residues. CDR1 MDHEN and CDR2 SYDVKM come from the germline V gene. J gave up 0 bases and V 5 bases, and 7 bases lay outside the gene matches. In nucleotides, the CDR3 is TGTGCCAGCAGTGTCATGGACAGGGCTAGCACAGATACGCAGTATTTT. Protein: CASSVMDRASTDTQYF.

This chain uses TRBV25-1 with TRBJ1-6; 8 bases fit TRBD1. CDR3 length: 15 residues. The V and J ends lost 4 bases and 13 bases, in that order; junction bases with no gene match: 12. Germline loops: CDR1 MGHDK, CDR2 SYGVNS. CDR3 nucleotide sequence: TGTGCCAGCAGTGGACTCCAGGGGGCGGTGGGTCCCCTCCACTTT. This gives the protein CASSGLQGAVGPLHF.

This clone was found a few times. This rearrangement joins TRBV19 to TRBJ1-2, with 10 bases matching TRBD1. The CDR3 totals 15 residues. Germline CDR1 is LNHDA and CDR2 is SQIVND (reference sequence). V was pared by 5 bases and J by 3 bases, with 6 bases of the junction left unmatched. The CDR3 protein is CASSSRTGGHYGYTF. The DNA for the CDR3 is TGTGCCAGTAGTTCACGGACAGGGGGACACTATGGCTACACCTTC.

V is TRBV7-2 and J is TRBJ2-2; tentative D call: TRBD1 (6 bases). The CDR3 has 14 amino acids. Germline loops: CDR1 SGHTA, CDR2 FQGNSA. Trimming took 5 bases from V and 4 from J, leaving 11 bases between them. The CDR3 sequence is CASSPTGSTGELFF. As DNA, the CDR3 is TGTGCCAGCAGCCCCACAGGGTCCACCGGGGAGCTGTTTTTT.

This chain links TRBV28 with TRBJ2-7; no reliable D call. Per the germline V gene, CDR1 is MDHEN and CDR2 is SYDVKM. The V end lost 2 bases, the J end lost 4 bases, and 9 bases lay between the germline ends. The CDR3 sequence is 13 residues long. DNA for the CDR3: TGTGCCAGCAGTTTAAACCGCTATTACGAGCAGTACTTC. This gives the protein CASSLNRYYEQYF.

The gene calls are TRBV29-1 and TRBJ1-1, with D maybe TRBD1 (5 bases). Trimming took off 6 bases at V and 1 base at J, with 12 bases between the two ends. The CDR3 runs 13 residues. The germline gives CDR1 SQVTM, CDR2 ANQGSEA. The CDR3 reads CSVHTGSNTEAFF. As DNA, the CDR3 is TGCAGCGTGCATACAGGCTCGAACACTGAAGCTTTCTTT.

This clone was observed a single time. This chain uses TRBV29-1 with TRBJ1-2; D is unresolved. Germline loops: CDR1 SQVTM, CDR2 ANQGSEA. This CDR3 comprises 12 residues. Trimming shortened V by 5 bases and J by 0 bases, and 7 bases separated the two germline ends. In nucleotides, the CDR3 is TGCAGCGTTCAAGCAGCTAACTATGGCTACACCTTC. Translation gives CSVQAANYGYTF.

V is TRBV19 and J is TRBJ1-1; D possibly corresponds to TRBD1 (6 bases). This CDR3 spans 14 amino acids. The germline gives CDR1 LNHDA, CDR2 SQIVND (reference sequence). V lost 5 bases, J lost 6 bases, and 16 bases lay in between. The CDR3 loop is CASSLGGGHPEAFF. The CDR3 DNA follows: TGTGCCAGTAGTCTCGGGGGGGGACACCCTGAAGCTTTCTTT.

The CDR3 here is CASGEGIYEQYF. The CDR3 region has the DNA TGCGCCAGTGGGGAGGGGATCTACGAGCAGTACTTC. The chain carries TRBV5-1 and TRBJ2-7, with 7 bases fitting TRBD2. The ends lost 8 bases at V and 3 bases at J; junction bases unmatched: 5. Germline V lookup: CDR1 SGHRS, CDR2 YFSETQ. The CDR3 spans 12 residues.

As DNA, the CDR3 is TGTGCCAGCAGGGACAGTACTAGTAACTATGGCTACACCTTC. Its protein is CASRDSTSNYGYTF. The chain is built from TRBV6-5 and TRBJ1-2; tentatively, D is TRBD1 (6 bases). The length of the CDR3 is 14 residues. V was pared by 6 bases and J by 1 base, with 12 bases between. Germline CDR1 reads MNHEY; CDR2 reads SVGAGI.

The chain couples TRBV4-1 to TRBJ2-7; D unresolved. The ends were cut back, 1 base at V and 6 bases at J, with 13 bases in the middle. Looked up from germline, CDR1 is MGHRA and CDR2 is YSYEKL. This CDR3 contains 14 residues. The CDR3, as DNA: TGCGCCAGCAGCCAAGCCTTCTCGGGTTCCGAGCAGTACTTC. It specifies CASSQAFSGSEQYF.

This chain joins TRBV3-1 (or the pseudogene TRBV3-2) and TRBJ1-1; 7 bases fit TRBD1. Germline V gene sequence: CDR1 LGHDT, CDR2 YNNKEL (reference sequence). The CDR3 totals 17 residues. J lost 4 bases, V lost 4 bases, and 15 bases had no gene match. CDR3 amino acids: CASSPAGGLRVGTEAFF. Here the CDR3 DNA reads TGTGCCAGCAGCCCCGCAGGGGGGTTGAGGGTCGGCACTGAAGCTTTCTTT.

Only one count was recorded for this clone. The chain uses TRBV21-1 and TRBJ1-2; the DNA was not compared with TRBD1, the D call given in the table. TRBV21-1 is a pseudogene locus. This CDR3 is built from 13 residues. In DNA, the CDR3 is TGTGCCAGGCCGGACAGGGTCTTTTATGGCTACACCTTC. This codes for CARPDRVFYGYTF.

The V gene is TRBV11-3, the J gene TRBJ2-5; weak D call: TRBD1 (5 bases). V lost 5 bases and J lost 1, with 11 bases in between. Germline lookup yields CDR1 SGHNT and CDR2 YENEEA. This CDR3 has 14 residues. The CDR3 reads CASSRQGTQETQYF. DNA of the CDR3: TGTGCCAGCAGCCGTCAGGGTACCCAAGAGACCCAGTACTTC.

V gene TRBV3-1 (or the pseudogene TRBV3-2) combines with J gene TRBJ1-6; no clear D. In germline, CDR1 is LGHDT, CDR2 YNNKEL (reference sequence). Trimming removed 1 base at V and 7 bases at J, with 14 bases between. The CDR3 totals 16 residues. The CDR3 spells CASSQVEAVRNSPLHF. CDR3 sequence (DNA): TGTGCCAGCAGCCAAGTAGAGGCAGTTCGGAATTCACCCCTCCACTTT.

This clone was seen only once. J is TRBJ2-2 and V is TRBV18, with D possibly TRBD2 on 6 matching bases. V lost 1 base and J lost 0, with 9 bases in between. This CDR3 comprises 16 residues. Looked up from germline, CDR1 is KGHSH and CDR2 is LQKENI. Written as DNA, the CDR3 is TGTGCCAGCTCACCACGGAGCGGGCCGAACACCGGGGAGCTGTTTTTT. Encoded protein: CASSPRSGPNTGELFF.

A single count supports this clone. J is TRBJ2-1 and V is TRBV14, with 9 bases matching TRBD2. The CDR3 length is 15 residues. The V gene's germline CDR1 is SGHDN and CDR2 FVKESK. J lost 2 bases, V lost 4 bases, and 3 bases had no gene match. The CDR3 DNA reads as TGTGCCAGCAGCCTCCTAGCGGGAACCTACAATGAGCAGTTCTTC. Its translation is CASSLLAGTYNEQFF.

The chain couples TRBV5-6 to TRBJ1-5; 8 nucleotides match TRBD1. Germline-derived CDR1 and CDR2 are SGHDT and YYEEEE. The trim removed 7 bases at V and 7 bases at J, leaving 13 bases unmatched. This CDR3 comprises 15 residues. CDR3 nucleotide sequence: TGTGCCAGCTCGAGGACAGGGACGACACCCCAGCCCCAGCATTTT. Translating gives CASSRTGTTPQPQHF.